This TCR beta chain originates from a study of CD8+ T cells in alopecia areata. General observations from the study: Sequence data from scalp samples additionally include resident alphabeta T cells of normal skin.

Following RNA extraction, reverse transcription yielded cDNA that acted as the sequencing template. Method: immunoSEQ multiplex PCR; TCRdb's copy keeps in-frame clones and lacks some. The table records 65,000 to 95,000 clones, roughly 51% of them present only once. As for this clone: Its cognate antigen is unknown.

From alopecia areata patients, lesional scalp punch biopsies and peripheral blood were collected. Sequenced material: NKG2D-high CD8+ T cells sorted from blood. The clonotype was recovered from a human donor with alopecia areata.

Here the CDR3 reads CSALSYEQYF. The CDR3 DNA reads as TGCAGCGCGCTCTCCTACGAGCAGTACTTC. The chain recombines TRBV29-1 with TRBJ2-7, with D hard to call. Germline loops: CDR1 SQVTM, CDR2 ANQGSEA. The length of the CDR3 is 10 residues. The V gene lost 7 bases and the J gene lost 0 bases, with 4 bases spanning the gap.